This entry lists 13 T cell receptor beta chains sequenced from one sample in a study of regulatory T cells in long-lasting Graves disease. TCR beta libraries were built with iRepertoire HTBI primers and Arm-PCR of CDR3 regions. TCRdb re-derived calls from the multiplex PCR reads in MiXCR, one entry per CDR3 protein. This sample has some 420,000 distinct CDR3 sequences, with roughly 23% found just once. Sample time point: persistent/refractory GD, antithyroid drugs over 5 years with positive TRAb. Extracted PBMC RNA gave rise to the TCR library. Sequenced here: peripheral blood mononuclear cells (PBMCs), sampled when the disease was refractory, from a patient treated with antithyroid drugs. Source of these receptors: a female donor with Graves disease.

The chain recombines TRBV19 with TRBJ2-1; D call uncertain. CDR1 and CDR2 (germline): LNHDA, SQIVND (reference sequence). This CDR3 is 13 amino acids long. Trimming removed 0 bases at V and 4 bases at J, with 4 bases between. CDR3 DNA sequence: TGTGCCAGTAGTATAGACGAGTACAATGAGCAGTTCTTC. Protein: CASSIDEYNEQFF.

This clonotype occurred a few times. This may be a read error, as it is one base from a much larger clone. This chain joins TRBV3-1 and TRBJ1-6; tentative D call: TRBD1 (5 bases). The germline CDR1 and CDR2 sequences are LGHDT and YNNKEL (reference sequence). The CDR3 extends over 13 amino acids. The germline V and J ends were trimmed by 4 bases and 4 bases, with 5 bases remaining between them. The CDR3 sequence: CASSRQYNSPLHF. The CDR3 nucleotides read TGTGCCAGCAGCCGACAGTATAATTCACCCCTCCACTTT.

The genes are TRBV5-1 and TRBJ2-7; 11 bases fit TRBD1. Germline values: CDR1 SGHRS, CDR2 YFSETQ. The V segment lost 1 base and the J segment 2 bases; nucleotides outside the gene matches: 11. The CDR3 length is 18 residues. The CDR3 DNA sequence: TGCGCCAGCAGCTTGTACTCAACCGGGACAGGGGGTACCTACGAGCAGTACTTC. This gives the protein CASSLYSTGTGGTYEQYF.

The table lists this clonotype with many counts. The rearrangement links TRBV28 to TRBJ2-2; a weak D match, TRBD2 (6 bases). There are 15 residues in the CDR3. CDR1 is MDHEN and CDR2 is SYDVKM in the germline V gene. V was cut by 2 bases and J by 3 bases, with 10 bases left in between. This CDR3 is CASSLQGLHTGELFF. CDR3 nucleotide sequence: TGTGCCAGCAGTTTACAGGGACTTCACACCGGGGAGCTGTTTTTT.

This clonotype was picked up a small number of times. The V and J genes are TRBV20-1 and TRBJ2-7, with D unclear. V was cut by 3 bases and J by 2 bases, with 8 bases left in between. Germline loops: CDR1 DFQATT, CDR2 SNEGSKA (reference sequence). The CDR3 covers 12 residues. Here the CDR3 DNA reads TGCAGTGCTAGGCGCTCAACCTACGAGCAGTACTTC. This translates into CSARRSTYEQYF.

This clonotype came up many times. This rearrangement joins TRBV6-5 to TRBJ1-5, with TRBD1 identical over 8 bases. Trimming took 4 bases from V and 4 from J; bases not matched to a gene: 3. The germline V gene encodes CDR1 MNHEY and CDR2 SVGAGI. This CDR3 spans 14 amino acids. CDR3 sequence reads: CASSLQGANQPQHF. The CDR3 DNA sequence: TGTGCCAGCAGTTTGCAGGGGGCGAATCAGCCCCAGCATTTT.

This clonotype was seen ten or more times. The gene calls are TRBV24-1 and TRBJ2-5; D is perhaps TRBD1 (6 bases). The germline V gene has CDR1 KGHDR and CDR2 SFDVKD. There are 14 residues in the CDR3. The V end lost 4 bases, the J end lost 4 bases, and 12 bases lay between the germline ends. The CDR3 sequence: CATSDVQGTETQYF. The CDR3 DNA reads TGTGCCACCAGTGACGTACAGGGTACAGAGACCCAGTACTTC.

V and J are TRBV7-3 and TRBJ2-5; 8 bases agree with TRBD2. Germline V gives CDR1 SGHTA, CDR2 FQGTGA. The CDR3 length is 15 residues. J was trimmed by 4 bases and V by 5 bases; bases with no gene match: 9. The CDR3 region is CASSPTSSGGETQYF. The CDR3, as DNA: TGTGCCAGCAGCCCAACTAGCAGCGGGGGAGAGACCCAGTACTTC.

This clonotype came up many times. CDR3 nucleotide sequence: TGTGCCAGCAGCACTAGCGGGAGGGCCGTTCGCGAGCAGTACTTC. It encodes CASSTSGRAVREQYF. The chain has TRBV2 and TRBJ2-7; TRBD2 agrees at 13 bases. Trimming removed 6 bases from V and 6 bases from J; junction bases left unmatched: 8. The germline gives CDR1 SNHLY, CDR2 FYNNEI. This CDR3 spans 15 amino acids.

The rearrangement uses TRBV6-1 and TRBJ2-7, with 7 positions matching TRBD2. Germline values: CDR1 MNHNS, CDR2 SASEGT. V was pared by 4 bases and J by 6 bases, with 12 bases of the junction left unmatched. This CDR3 region has 15 residues. CDR3 sequence reads: CASSVTAGLPGEQYF. The CDR3, as DNA: TGTGCCAGCAGTGTCACAGCGGGACTCCCCGGCGAGCAGTACTTC.

There are many counts of this clonotype. The rearrangement links TRBV24-1 to TRBJ2-7; TRBD2 is a possible D gene (6 bases). V lost 2 bases and J 3 bases, leaving 13 bases between the germline ends. The germline gives CDR1 KGHDR, CDR2 SFDVKD. The CDR3 is 15 residues long. The CDR3 loop is CATSDSGTDYYEQYF. CDR3 sequence (DNA): TGTGCCACCAGTGATTCCGGGACTGATTACTACGAGCAGTACTTC.

This clonotype was detected a few times. The chain links TRBV9 to TRBJ1-2; 7 bases match TRBD1. In germline, CDR1 is SGDLS, CDR2 YYNGEE. This CDR3 has 15 residues. Unmatched junction bases numbered 7, after V lost 3 bases and J lost 2 bases. CDR3 coding DNA: TGTGCCAGCAGCGGATCCCAGACAGGGAACTATGGCTACACCTTC. Its protein is CASSGSQTGNYGYTF.

This clonotype was seen ten or more times. The genes are TRBV7-3 and TRBJ1-1; D not resolved. Germline lookup yields CDR1 SGHTA and CDR2 FQGTGA. The CDR3 is made up of 15 amino acids. The ends were cut back, 1 base at V and 5 bases at J, with 14 bases in the middle. CDR3 in amino acids: CASSLRGPPSTEAFF. CDR3 bases: TGTGCCAGCAGCTTAAGAGGGCCCCCATCGACTGAAGCTTTCTTT.